This T cell receptor (beta chain) was captured in a study of T cell responses to AZD1222 COVID-19 vaccine. The CDR3 has 15 residues. The V end lost 2 bases, the J end lost 17 bases, and 22 bases lay between the germline ends. The germline V gene has CDR1 KGHSH and CDR2 LQKENI. Regarding this clone: Antigen unknown.

Study-wide results and caveats: Spike-wide vaccine-associated CD4 TCRs dominated at 160-218 and 743-854. Baseline seropositivity occurred in only a handful of AZD1222 recipients. Nearly half of spike-specific TCRs reportedly target unmutated variant regions.

Profiled with immunoSEQ multiplex PCR; TCRdb holds only in-frame clones, not every one. The table has 120,000 or so clones, more than 85% seen once. The sequence derives from an adult who received the AZD1222 COVID-19 vaccine. The chain has TRBV18 and TRBJ1-6; D is unclear. The sequenced sample was peripheral blood, obtained 28 days after the second AZD1222 dose. CDR3 region: CASSPESSIQFGVHF. The CDR3 coding sequence is TGTGCCAGCTCACCAGAATCCTCAATTCAGTTCGGGGTCCACTTT.